The entry below describes one T cell receptor (beta chain). No antigen is known for it. Specified time point: blood 2 weeks post-SBRT. Noted treatment: 15 Gy SBRT to primary tumor, nephrectomy 4 weeks later. The tumor was a clear cell renal cell carcinoma. The sample is drawn from a study of radiation and T cells in renal cell carcinoma. Findings and limits, study-wide: Pretreatment tumor biopsies were lacking, so baseline clonotypes are unknown.

Profiling relied on immunoSEQ multiplex PCR, and the TCRdb table lists in-frame clones only, not all of them. The sample lists 120,000 or so clones, approximately 85% occurring once. Germline CDR1 MNHEY, CDR2 SMNVEV (reference sequence). This CDR3 contains 17 residues. The J segment lost 7 bases and the V segment lost 6 bases, leaving 17 bases of the junction unmatched. The sequence derives from a man between 45 and 60 years old with renal cell carcinoma. The sequences come from blood, collected from a patient whose treatment included radiotherapy and nephrectomy. The V gene is TRBV27, the J gene TRBJ1-2, with 10 bases fitting TRBD1. The CDR3: CASSLTPGQGLVAGYTF. CDR3 in DNA: TGTGCCAGCAGCCTTACTCCGGGACAGGGGCTTGTCGCTGGCTACACCTTC.